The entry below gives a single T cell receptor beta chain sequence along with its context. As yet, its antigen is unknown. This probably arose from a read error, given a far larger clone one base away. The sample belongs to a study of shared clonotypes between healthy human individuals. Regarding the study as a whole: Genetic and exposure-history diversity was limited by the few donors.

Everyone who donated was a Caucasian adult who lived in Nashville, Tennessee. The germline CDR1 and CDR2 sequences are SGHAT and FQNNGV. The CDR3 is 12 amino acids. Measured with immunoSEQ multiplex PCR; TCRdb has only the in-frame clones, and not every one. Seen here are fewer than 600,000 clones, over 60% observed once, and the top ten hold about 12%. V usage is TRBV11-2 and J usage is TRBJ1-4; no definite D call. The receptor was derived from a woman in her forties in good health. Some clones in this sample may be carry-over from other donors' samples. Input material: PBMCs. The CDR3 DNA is TGTGCCAGCAGCTTATGGAGGGAAAAACTGTCTTTT. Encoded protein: CASSLWREKLSF.